Below are 7 T cell receptor beta chains sequenced from a single sample in a study of cytomegalovirus exposure and HLA in healthy donors. Researchers ran the PCR with 60 Vbeta and 13 Jbeta primers. Generated by immunoSEQ multiplex PCR, the TCRdb table keeps only in-frame clones and is missing some. This table has around 190,000 clones, around 81% appearing once. The sequenced material came from PBMCs. Receptor source: a man younger than 35 in good health and CMV-seronegative.

This clone has only one observation. V gene TRBV5-1 combines with J gene TRBJ1-1, with unresolved D. CDR3 size: 13 residues. Per germline, CDR1 SGHRS and CDR2 YFSETQ. V was shortened by 5 bases and J by 4 bases, with 12 bases between the two germline ends. Here the CDR3 DNA reads TGCGCCAGCAGTGATGGCCTTCTCACTGAAGCTTTCTTT. This translates into CASSDGLLTEAFF.

This clone came up many times. The V gene is TRBV6-4, the J gene TRBJ2-3, with 9 positions matching TRBD2. Germline V gene data show CDR1 as MRHNA and CDR2 as SNTAGT. Trimming cost V 6 bases and J 1 base; bases outside gene matches: 2. The CDR3 is 14 residues long. The CDR3 loop is CASSRGGGTDTQYF. CDR3 nucleotides: TGTGCCAGCAGCCGCGGGGGGGGCACAGATACGCAGTATTTT.

The chain is built from TRBV5-1 and TRBJ2-3, with 8 bases matching TRBD1. Losses at the gene ends were 4 bases for V and 0 bases for J; bases not matched to a gene: 4. Germline-derived CDR1 and CDR2 are SGHRS and YFSETQ. This CDR3 has 15 residues. CDR3: CASSQDRASTDTQYF. The CDR3 nucleotides read TGCGCCAGCAGCCAGGACAGGGCTAGCACAGATACGCAGTATTTT.

The gene calls are TRBV19 and TRBJ2-1; D ambiguous. Trimming removed 5 bases from V and 4 bases from J, with 9 bases in between. Germline V gene data show CDR1 as LNHDA and CDR2 as SQIVND (reference sequence). The CDR3 has 13 residues. The CDR3 here is CASSPIVYNEQFF. CDR3 bases: TGTGCCAGTAGTCCCATTGTGTACAATGAGCAGTTCTTC. Full variable domain (missing parts from reference TRBV19 and TRBJ2-1): DGGITQSPKYLFRKEGQNVTLSCEQNLNHDAMYWYRQDPGQGLRLIYYSQIVNDFQKGDIAEGYSVSREKKESFPLTVTSAQKNPTAFYLCASSPIVYNEQFFGPGTRLTVL.

The chain joins TRBV7-2 to TRBJ2-1; maybe TRBD2 (6 bases). The CDR3 has 15 amino acids. V gave up 5 bases and J gave up 0 bases, with 11 bases separating them. Germline V gene sequence: CDR1 SGHTA, CDR2 FQGNSA. CDR3 nucleotide sequence: TGTGCCAGCAGCATTAGCGGTAGCTCCTACAATGAGCAGTTCTTC. Protein: CASSISGSSYNEQFF.

As to this clone: One end of the junction does not line up with germline, which may come from a read error. The CDR3 is CAAQQVPTGNTVYF. In DNA, the CDR3 is TGTGCCGCCCAGCAAGTGCCGACTGGAAACACCGTATATTTT. This chain joins TRBV6-6 and TRBJ1-3; no clear D gene. The CDR3 contains 14 residues. From germline, CDR1 is MNHNY and CDR2 SVGAGI (reference sequence).

CDR3 amino acids: CASSPSGFGEQFF. In DNA, the CDR3 is TGCGCCAGCAGTCCTAGCGGGTTCGGTGAGCAGTTCTTC. This chain uses TRBV5-1 with TRBJ2-1, with 8 bases that match TRBD2. Trimming cost V 5 bases and J 9 bases; bases outside gene matches: 7. This CDR3 is 13 amino acids long. CDR1 SGHRS and CDR2 YFSETQ come from the germline V gene.